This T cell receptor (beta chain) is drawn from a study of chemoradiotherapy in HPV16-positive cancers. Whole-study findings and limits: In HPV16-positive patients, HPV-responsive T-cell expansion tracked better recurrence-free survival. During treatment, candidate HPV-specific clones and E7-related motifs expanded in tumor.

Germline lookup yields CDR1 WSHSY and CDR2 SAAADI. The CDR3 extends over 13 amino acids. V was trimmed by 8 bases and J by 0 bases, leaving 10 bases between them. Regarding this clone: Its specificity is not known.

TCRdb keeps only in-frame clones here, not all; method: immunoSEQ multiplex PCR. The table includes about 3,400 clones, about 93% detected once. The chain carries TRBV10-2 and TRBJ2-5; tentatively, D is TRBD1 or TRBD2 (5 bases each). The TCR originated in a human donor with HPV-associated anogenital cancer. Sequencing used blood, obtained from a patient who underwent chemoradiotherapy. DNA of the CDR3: TGCGCCAGCCTAGAGGGACACCAAGAGACCCAGTACTTC. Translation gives CASLEGHQETQYF.